This TCR beta chain appears in the sequencing data of a study of shared clonotypes between healthy human individuals. Across the whole study: A couple of women and three men aged 18 to 49 served as donors. Three plates were used per donor for CD4 naive, three for CD4 memory, two for CD8 naive and one for CD8 memory.

Naive CD8 cells comprised CD45RO-negative, CCR7-positively selected cells, excluding terminally differentiated effector memory CD45RA+ cells. The germline V gene has CDR1 SEHNR and CDR2 FQNEAQ (reference sequence). The V gene lost 2 bases and the J gene lost 1 base, with 12 bases spanning the gap. The CDR3 is made up of 17 amino acids. Assay used: immunoSEQ multiplex PCR; TCRdb lists only in-frame clones, some missing. The sample gives about 2 million clones, approximately 95% of which show up once; roughly 1.1% is in the top ten. The rearrangement uses TRBV7-9 and TRBJ2-6; possible D gene TRBD1, 6 bases. The source is a man aged 18 to 35 in good health. Sequenced material: naive CD8+ T cells sorted from blood. The CDR3 spells CASSLFGQQSGANVLTF. Here the CDR3 DNA reads TGTGCCAGCAGCTTATTTGGACAGCAATCTGGGGCCAACGTCCTGACTTTC.